This T cell receptor (beta chain) appears in the sequencing data of a study of blood T cells in healthy people across ages. Notes on the study in general: Strongly correlated with naive T cell percentage was TCR beta diversity.

A second roughly 7 to 11 cycle PCR used barcoded and J-beta primers. Every single cDNA molecule received a tag from a template-switch adaptor with 12 random nucleotides. TCRdb redid the calling of the 5' RACE reads with MiXCR, one entry per CDR3 protein. Among approximately 960,000 distinct CDR3 sequences listed, 25% to 35% were seen once. Trimming removed 3 bases from V and 4 bases from J, with 15 bases in between. The CDR3 is 15 residues long. Germline CDR1 is SGHTA and CDR2 is FQGTGA. This clonotype was counted at least ten times. What it binds is not known. The sample was also linked to a second study, of T cells of mothers and their children. As that study records: Second-round PCR products received sample barcodes and 2-4 random nucleotides from the M1S primer. Each mother gave over 9 million TCR beta CDR3 reads; each child, about 3 million.

This sequence originates from a woman aged 40 to 50 in good health. Sequencing was done on a sample of blood. The gene calls are TRBV7-3 and TRBJ1-2, with D unclear. The CDR3 DNA follows: TGTGCCAGCAGCTTGGTGGACGGCGGGAGCTATGGCTACACCTTC. As protein: CASSLVDGGSYGYTF.